This is a list of T cell receptor beta chains from one sample in a study of blood T cell repertoires in COVID-19. Only in-frame clones appear in the TCRdb table, and some are missing; sequencing was by immunoSEQ multiplex PCR. This sample has 85,000 to 120,000 clones, with 84% found just once. Sequences were obtained from peripheral blood. These receptors originate from a woman in her sixties or seventies with acute or convalescent COVID-19. Each CDR3 is given with its conserved first and last residue. Each record gives: J gene, clone size, D gene, V gene, CDR3 DNA, CDR3 protein. The D gene is left open where the match is weak. Only part of the rows carry a size: once, few, many, or a class if the clone is expanded.

TRBJ1-2 | - | TRBD1 | TRBV5-1 | TGCGCCAGCAGGGGGACAGGGGGCTCTTCGGGTGGCTACACCTTC | CASRGTGGSSGGYTF
TRBJ1-2 | - | - | TRBV7-8 | TGTGCCAGCAGCAATTCTAGGACAGCTAACTATGGCTACACCTTC | CASSNSRTANYGYTF
TRBJ1-3 | once | - | TRBV6-5 | TGTGCCAGCAGTTACAGGAGCTCTGGAAACACCATATATTTT | CASSYRSSGNTIYF
TRBJ2-1 | - | - | TRBV6-5 | TGTGCCAGCAGTAGTGGGGCCAGCTCCTACAATGAGCAGTTCTTC | CASSSGASSYNEQFF
TRBJ1-1 | - | TRBD1 | TRBV19 | TGTGCCAGTAGTCTACAGGGGCTTAACACTGAAGCTTTCTTT | CASSLQGLNTEAFF
TRBJ1-1 | few | - | TRBV6-2/TRBV6-3 | TGTGCCAGCAGTTCCTCGACAGCTTTAACGGCTTTCTTT | CASSSSTALTAFF
TRBJ2-7 | - | TRBD1 | TRBV30 | TGTGCCTGGAGTCCCGCGGGCGTCGGGGACAGGGGACTAGTAGGGCAGTACTTC | CAWSPAGVGDRGLVGQYF
TRBJ1-2 | - | - | TRBV2 | TGTGCCAGCAGTGGGGACTCCCCGGGGGGCTACACCTTC | CASSGDSPGGYTF
TRBJ2-1 | once | - | TRBV6-5 | TGTGCCAGCAGTTACGGGGGAGGCAATGAGCAGTTCTTC | CASSYGGGNEQFF
TRBJ2-3 | - | TRBD2 | TRBV28 | TGTGCCAGCAGCCCTCATCCCCGGGCTAGCGGGAGAGCCCACCCCACAGATACGCAGTATTTT | CASSPHPRASGRAHPTDTQYF
TRBJ2-1 | - | TRBD1 | TRBV18 | TGTGCCAGCTCAACCGGGACAGGATACAATGAGCAGTTCTTC | CASSTGTGYNEQFF
TRBJ2-3 | - | TRBD2 | TRBV6-4 | TGTGCCAGCAGTGACTCTCTGACTAGCGGGGGCAGAGATACGCAGTATTTT | CASSDSLTSGGRDTQYF
TRBJ2-7 | - | TRBD2 | TRBV6-2/TRBV6-3 | TGTGCCAGCAGTTCGATCGGACTAGCGGGCACCTACGAGCAGTACTTC | CASSSIGLAGTYEQYF
TRBJ2-6 | many | - | TRBV6-5 | TGTGCCAGTGGCGCGGGGGCGGGAGGGGCCAACGTCCTGACTTTC | CASGAGAGGANVLTF
TRBJ2-7 | - | TRBD2 | TRBV27 | TGTGCCAGCAGTCGGGGACTAGCGGAGGGCTACGAGCAGTACTTC | CASSRGLAEGYEQYF
TRBJ2-7 | - | TRBD2 | TRBV29-1 | TGCAGCGTTGTTAACGGGGGGGCCGGAGAGCAGTACTTC | CSVVNGGAGEQYF
TRBJ1-5 | - | - | TRBV6-5 | TGTGCCAGCAGTTTGGCCGCCAGTCAGCCCCAGCATTTT | CASSLAASQPQHF
TRBJ2-5 | - | TRBD1 | TRBV7-2 | TGTGCCAGCAGCTTCGACAGGGGGACGGAGACCCAGTACTTC | CASSFDRGTETQYF
TRBJ2-7 | - | - | TRBV3-1/TRBV3-2 | TGTGCCAGCAGCCAAGAATCCAGAACCCCCTACGAGCAGTACTTC | CASSQESRTPYEQYF
TRBJ2-1 | - | - | TRBV14 | TGTGCCAGCAGCCAAGATCGTAGGGACTCTCAACCTAGAGCCTACAATGAGCAGTTCTTC | CASSQDRRDSQPRAYNEQFF